This TCR beta chain originates from a study of immune cell composition in non-small cell lung cancer listed by TCRdb under 2017. In terms of the full investigation: To assign histologic subtype, which was mostly lung adenocarcinoma or squamous cell carcinoma, H&E was combined with p63, CK5, Napsin A and TTF-1 immunohistochemistry. TCR-beta sequencing from Adaptive Biotechnologies was done on approximately 36 paired sets of NSCLC tumour and non-adjacent lung specimens and on 20 to 30 tumour-only specimens. The subtype comparisons left out a handful of tumour specimens with TCR-beta data because those specimens were rare histological subtypes. For supplementary cohort #1, made up of approximately 11 lung adenocarcinoma cases, paired tumour/lung TCR-beta sequencing was done and TIL populations were generated so that tumour reactivity could be assessed. Study-wide findings and limitations: Lung squamous cell carcinoma tumours had significantly higher Top 10 clone scores and productive clonality than lung adenocarcinoma tumours. Nearly half of NSCLC cases had tumour-associated clones >0.5%, found in 33% of adenocarcinomas compared with 75% to 80% of squamous carcinomas. The reactivity cohort included only around nine cases, and whether tumour-reactive clones share sequences with the dominant in vivo tumour-associated clones was not shown. In 10 adenocarcinoma cases, maximal tumour-associated clone frequency correlated strongly with TIL tumour reactivity, whereas overall clonality did not. Smoking pack-years did not significantly correlate with tumour TCR-beta clonality.

A two-step multiplex PCR amplified TCR-beta CDR3 regions from genomic DNA, and the second step of the PCR added Illumina-compatible adaptors. TCR-beta immunosequencing was performed on an Illumina platform as a commercial immunoSEQ service. The paper's data handling went like this. Repertoires were summarised as Top 10 Clones, the percentage of T-cell templates from the ten most frequent sequences, and productive clonality. Productive clonality had a range of 0 to 1, where 1 means a monoclonal population. Tumour-associated clones were defined as sequences comprising at least 0.1% of tumour T-cell templates but absent from matched non-adjacent lung, identified via log10 scatter plots. Student's t-tests were used for two-group comparisons, ANOVA was used for stages, and linear regression was used for relationships, with analyses conducted in GraphPad Prism7 and R. TCRdb took over this immuneACCESS table, retaining in-frame rearrangements with V and J assigned. Such tables are incomplete; in checked studies, under half of the missing clones stem from an unresolved V gene, and the remainder is unexplained. That table is the source of V, J and clone size, and D and trimming were worked out from the DNA. The sample data list roughly 15,000 clones, and roughly 80% of these were observed just once. Jointly, the top ten make up around 10% of the sample.

From the cysteine up to the phenylalanine, the CDR3 has a length of 19 residues. The DNA shown is the 57-base CDR3, in frame from base 1. Per the germline V gene, MGHRA is the CDR1 and YSYEKL is the CDR2. Trimming takes 0 bases off V and 1 base off J; junction bases not matched to a gene: 10. Genomic DNA was extracted with the QIAamp DNA kit from frozen aliquots of unsorted single-cell suspensions. The tumour samples consisted of surgically resected non-small cell lung cancer tissue. Tissues arrived within 2 hours after resection and were immediately processed into single-cell suspensions. Tissue was mechanically dissociated and enzymatically digested with DNase I, collagenase I and hyaluronidase for approximately 29 minutes at 37 °C, then filtered and RBC-lysed. This clone was recorded only once. The specificity of this receptor is unknown. No much larger clone is present one base from it, and per-base qualities are unavailable.

This chain joins TRBV4-1 to TRBJ2-3; 10 of the junction bases match TRBD2. The source of this sequence is a human donor with non-small cell lung cancer. The material sequenced was lung tumor tissue. The nucleotide sequence reads as follows: TGCGCCAGCAGCCAAGATAGTCCAGCGGGAGGGCACGGCACAGATACGCAGTATTTT. It translates to CASSQDSPAGGHGTDTQYF.